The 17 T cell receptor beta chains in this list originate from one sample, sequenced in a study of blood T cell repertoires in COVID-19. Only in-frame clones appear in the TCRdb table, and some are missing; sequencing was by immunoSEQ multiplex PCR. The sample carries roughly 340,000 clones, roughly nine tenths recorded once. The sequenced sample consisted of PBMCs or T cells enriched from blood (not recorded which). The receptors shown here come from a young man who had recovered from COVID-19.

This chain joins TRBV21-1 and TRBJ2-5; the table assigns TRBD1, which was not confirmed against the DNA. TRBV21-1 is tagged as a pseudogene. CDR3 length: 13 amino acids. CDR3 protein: CASGQGFTETQYF. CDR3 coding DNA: TGTGCCAGCGGACAAGGGTTTACGGAGACCCAGTACTTC.

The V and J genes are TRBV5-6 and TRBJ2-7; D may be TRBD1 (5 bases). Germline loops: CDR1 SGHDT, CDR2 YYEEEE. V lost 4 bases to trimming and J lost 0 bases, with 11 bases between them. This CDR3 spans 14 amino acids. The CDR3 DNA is TGTGCCAGCAGCGCCGACAGACTCTCCTACGAGCAGTACTTC. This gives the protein CASSADRLSYEQYF.

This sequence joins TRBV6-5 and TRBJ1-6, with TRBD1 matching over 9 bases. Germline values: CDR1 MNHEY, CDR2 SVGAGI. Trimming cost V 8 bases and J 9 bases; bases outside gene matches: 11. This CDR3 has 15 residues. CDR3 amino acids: CASGHRDRASSPLHF. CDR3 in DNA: TGTGCCAGCGGGCACCGGGACAGGGCGAGTTCACCCCTCCACTTT.

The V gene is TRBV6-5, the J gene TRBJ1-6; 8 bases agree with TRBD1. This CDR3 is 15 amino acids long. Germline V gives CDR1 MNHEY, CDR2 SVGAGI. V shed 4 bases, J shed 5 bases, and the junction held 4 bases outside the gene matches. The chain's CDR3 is CASSSADRDNSPLHF. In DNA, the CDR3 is TGTGCCAGCAGTTCCGCGGACAGGGATAATTCACCCCTCCACTTT.

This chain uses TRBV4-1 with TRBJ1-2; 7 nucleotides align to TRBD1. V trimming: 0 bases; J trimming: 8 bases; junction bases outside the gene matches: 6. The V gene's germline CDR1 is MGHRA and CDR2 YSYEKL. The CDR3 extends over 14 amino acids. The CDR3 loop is CASSQDLAGGGYTF. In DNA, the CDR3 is TGCGCCAGCAGCCAAGATCTAGCAGGGGGAGGCTACACCTTC.

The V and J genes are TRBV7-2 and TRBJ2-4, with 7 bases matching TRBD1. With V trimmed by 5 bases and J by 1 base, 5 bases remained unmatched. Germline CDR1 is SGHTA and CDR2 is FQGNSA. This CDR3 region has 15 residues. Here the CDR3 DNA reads TGTGCCAGCAGCCACGCACAGGGGGCCAAAAACATTCAGTACTTC. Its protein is CASSHAQGAKNIQYF.

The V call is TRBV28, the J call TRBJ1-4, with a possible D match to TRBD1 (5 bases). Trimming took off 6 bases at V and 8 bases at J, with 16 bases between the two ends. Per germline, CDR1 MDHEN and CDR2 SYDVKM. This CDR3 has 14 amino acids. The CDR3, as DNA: TGTGCCAGCAGCCCTTCCGGCCCAGGGGAAAAACTGTTTTTT. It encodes CASSPSGPGEKLFF.

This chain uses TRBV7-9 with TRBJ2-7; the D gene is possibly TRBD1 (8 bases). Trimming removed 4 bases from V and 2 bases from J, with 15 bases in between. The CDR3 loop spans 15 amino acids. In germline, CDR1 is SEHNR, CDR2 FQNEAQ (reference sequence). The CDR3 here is CASSSDREGAYEQYF. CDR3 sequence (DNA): TGTGCCAGCAGCTCGGACAGGGAGGGGGCCTACGAGCAGTACTTC.

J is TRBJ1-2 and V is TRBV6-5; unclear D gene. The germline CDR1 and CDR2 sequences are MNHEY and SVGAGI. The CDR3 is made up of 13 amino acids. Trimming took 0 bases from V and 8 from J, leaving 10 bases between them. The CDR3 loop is CASSYSHSNGYTF. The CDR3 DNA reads TGTGCCAGCAGTTACTCGCACAGTAACGGCTACACCTTC.

The CDR3 protein is CASSEQGPGQPQHF. CDR3 nucleotides: TGTGCCAGCAGTGAACAGGGGCCGGGGCAGCCCCAGCATTTT. This sequence joins TRBV27 and TRBJ1-5; 7 bases map to TRBD1. V dropped 5 bases and J dropped 7; count of bases not matched to a gene: 8. Germline loops: CDR1 MNHEY, CDR2 SMNVEV (reference sequence). The CDR3 runs 14 residues.

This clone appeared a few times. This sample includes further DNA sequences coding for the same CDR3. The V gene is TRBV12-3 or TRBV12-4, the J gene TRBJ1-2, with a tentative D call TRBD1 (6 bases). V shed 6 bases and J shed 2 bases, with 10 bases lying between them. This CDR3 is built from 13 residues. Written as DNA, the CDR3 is TGTGCCAGCAGCCTAGACAGGAACTATGGCTACACCTTC. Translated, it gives CASSLDRNYGYTF.

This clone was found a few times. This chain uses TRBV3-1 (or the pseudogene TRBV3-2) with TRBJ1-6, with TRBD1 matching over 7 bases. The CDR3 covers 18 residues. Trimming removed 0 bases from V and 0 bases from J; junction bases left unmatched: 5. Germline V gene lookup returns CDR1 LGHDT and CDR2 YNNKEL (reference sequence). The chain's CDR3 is CASSQEGQASSYNSPLHF. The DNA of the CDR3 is TGTGCCAGCAGCCAAGAAGGACAGGCGAGCTCCTATAATTCACCCCTCCACTTT.

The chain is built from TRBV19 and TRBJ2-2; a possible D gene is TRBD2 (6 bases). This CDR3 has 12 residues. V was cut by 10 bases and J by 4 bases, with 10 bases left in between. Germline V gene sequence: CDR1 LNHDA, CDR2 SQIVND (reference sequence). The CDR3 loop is CATRLGTGELFF. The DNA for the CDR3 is TGTGCCACCAGACTAGGCACCGGGGAGCTGTTTTTT. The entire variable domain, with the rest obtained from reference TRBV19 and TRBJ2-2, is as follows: DGGITQSPKYLFRKEGQNVTLSCEQNLNHDAMYWYRQDPGQGLRLIYYSQIVNDFQKGDIAEGYSVSREKKESFPLTVTSAQKNPTAFYLCATRLGTGELFFGEGSRLTVL.

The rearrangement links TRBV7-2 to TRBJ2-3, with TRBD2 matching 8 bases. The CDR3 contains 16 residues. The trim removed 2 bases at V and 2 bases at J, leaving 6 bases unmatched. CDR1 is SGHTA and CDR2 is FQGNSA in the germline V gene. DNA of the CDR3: TGTGCCAGCAGCTTAAGATCGGGAGGGAACACAGATACGCAGTATTTT. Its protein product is CASSLRSGGNTDTQYF. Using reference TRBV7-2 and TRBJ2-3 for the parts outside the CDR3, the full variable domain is GAGVSQSPSNKVTEKGKDVELRCDPISGHTALYWYRQSLGQGLEFLIYFQGNSAPDKSGLPSDRFSAERTGGSVSTLTIQRTQQEDSAVYLCASSLRSGGNTDTQYFGPGTRLTVL.

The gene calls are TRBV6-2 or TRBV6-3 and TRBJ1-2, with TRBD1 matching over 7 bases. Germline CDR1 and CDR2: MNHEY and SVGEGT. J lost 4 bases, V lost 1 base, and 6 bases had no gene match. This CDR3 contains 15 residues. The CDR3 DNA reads TGTGCCAGCAGTTACTTATACCGGGACAGCTATGGCTACACCTTC. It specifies CASSYLYRDSYGYTF.

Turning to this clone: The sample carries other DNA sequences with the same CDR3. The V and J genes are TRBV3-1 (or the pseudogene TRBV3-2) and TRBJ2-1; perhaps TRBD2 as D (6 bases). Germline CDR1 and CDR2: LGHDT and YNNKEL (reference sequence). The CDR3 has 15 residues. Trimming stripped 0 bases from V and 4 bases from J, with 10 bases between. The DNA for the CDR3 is TGTGCCAGCAGCCAAGAGGGAGGCCCTTACAATGAGCAGTTCTTC. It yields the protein CASSQEGGPYNEQFF.

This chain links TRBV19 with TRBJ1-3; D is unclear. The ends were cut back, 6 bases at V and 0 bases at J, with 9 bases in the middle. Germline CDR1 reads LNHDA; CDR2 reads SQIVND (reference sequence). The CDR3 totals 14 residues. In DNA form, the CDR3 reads TGTGCCAGTAGCACAGTGAGCTCTGGAAACACCATATATTTT. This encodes CASSTVSSGNTIYF.